These 15 T cell receptor beta chains were all obtained from the same sample, sequenced in a study of regulatory T cells in long-lasting Graves disease (dated by TCRdb to the early 2020s). The time point label here, explained by the study, means: persistent/refractory GD, antithyroid drugs over 5 years with positive TRAb. For both TCR sequencing and RNA sequencing, RNA was extracted from PBMCs using TRIzol. The library was produced with multiplex PCR. These reads were obtained on an Illumina HiSeq 4000. To build TCR beta libraries, CDR3 regions were amplified by Arm-PCR using iRepertoire HTBI primers. The raw public reads went through TCRdb reprocessing: fastp at Q25, MiXCR clone calling, in-frame beta chains kept. Under each unique CDR3 protein, matching rows form one entry showing the most common genes and DNA. For this sample there are about 420,000 distinct CDR3 sequences; about a quarter appear just once. The top ten clonotypes cover roughly 30% of the sample.

Source: peripheral blood mononuclear cells (PBMCs), taken when the disease was refractory, from a patient treated with antithyroid drugs. The receptor source for this set is a female donor with Graves disease.

The rearrangement links TRBV11-2 to TRBJ2-1; 9 bases agree with TRBD2. The ends lost 1 base at V and 0 bases at J; junction bases unmatched: 10. CDR3 length: 19 residues. Germline CDR1 SGHAT, CDR2 FQNNGV. CDR3 DNA: TGTGCCAGCAGCTTAGCCGATGTGAGCGGGAGGACCTCCTACAATGAGCAGTTCTTC. It translates to CASSLADVSGRTSYNEQFF.

This clonotype was detected only once. The gene calls are TRBV9 and TRBJ1-5; a possible D gene is TRBD1 (5 bases). CDR1 is SGDLS and CDR2 is YYNGEE in the germline V gene. The CDR3 length is 15 residues. Trimming cost V 4 bases and J 0 bases, with 11 bases left between them. The CDR3, as DNA: TGTGCCAGCAGCACTATGGGGGATAGCAATCAGCCCCAGCATTTT. Encoded protein: CASSTMGDSNQPQHF.

Written as DNA, the CDR3 is TGTGCCTGGAGCCCCACTACCTTCCCTGGAAACACCATATATTTT. As protein: CAWSPTTFPGNTIYF. The J gene is TRBJ1-3, the V gene TRBV30; D is unclear. Germline loops: CDR1 GTSNPN, CDR2 SVGIG (reference sequence). The CDR3 has 15 residues. The V end lost 3 bases, the J end lost 2 bases, and 14 bases lay between the germline ends.

There are many counts of this clonotype. The V gene is TRBV20-1, the J gene TRBJ1-1; possibly TRBD1 for D (6 bases). This CDR3 has 12 residues. Looked up from germline, CDR1 is DFQATT and CDR2 is SNEGSKA (reference sequence). The CDR3 DNA reads TGCAGCGCCGGGGGCAAGAACACTGAAGCTTTCTTT. It yields the protein CSAGGKNTEAFF.

This clonotype was detected a few times. This rearrangement joins TRBV5-1 to TRBJ2-5; D is uncertain. The CDR3 contains 14 residues. CDR1 and CDR2 (germline): SGHRS, YFSETQ. Trimming shortened V by 0 bases and J by 1 base, and 7 bases separated the two germline ends. Written as DNA, the CDR3 is TGCGCCAGCAGCTTGGGGCAGCTCCAAGAGACCCAGTACTTC. The encoded protein is CASSLGQLQETQYF.

This clonotype was picked up a small number of times. Written as DNA, the CDR3 is TGTGCCACCAGCAGAGATTCGTTGGACAGGCGCAATGAGCAGTTCTTC. Translated: CATSRDSLDRRNEQFF. The chain combines TRBV15 with TRBJ2-1, with 7 bases that match TRBD1. The CDR3 contains 16 residues. CDR1 is LNHNV, CDR2 YYDKDF, per germline (reference sequence). V shed 0 bases and J 6 bases; nucleotides not matched to a gene: 8.

This clonotype was recorded a few times. The rearrangement joins TRBV7-2 to TRBJ2-1; 8 bases match TRBD2. The germline CDR1 and CDR2 sequences are SGHTA and FQGNSA. The length of the CDR3 is 16 residues. The V and J ends lost 2 bases and 7 bases, in that order; junction bases with no gene match: 10. The CDR3 nucleotides read TGTGCCAGCAGCTTACATATTAGCGGGATAGGTAATGAGCAGTTCTTC. Protein product: CASSLHISGIGNEQFF.

The sample holds one count of this clonotype. This could be a read error, since a much larger clone is one nucleotide away. This chain joins TRBV20-1 and TRBJ2-5; possibly TRBD2 for D (5 bases). Germline loops: CDR1 DFQATT, CDR2 SNEGSKA (reference sequence). The CDR3 covers 12 residues. Trimming stripped 1 base from V and 5 bases from J, with 8 bases between. This CDR3 is CSARGCGETQYF. The CDR3 DNA reads TGCAGTGCTAGAGGGTGCGGGGAGACCCAGTACTTC.

This clonotype was found a few times. The gene calls are TRBV9 and TRBJ2-5; D gene unclear. V dropped 0 bases and J dropped 4 bases, with 16 bases sitting between them. This CDR3 contains 16 residues. Germline V CDR1 and CDR2: SGDLS, YYNGEE. The CDR3 protein is CASSVAVGIVGETQYF. Here the CDR3 DNA reads TGTGCCAGCAGCGTAGCGGTTGGCATAGTTGGAGAGACCCAGTACTTC.

V is TRBV5-1 and J is TRBJ1-3; D is perhaps TRBD1 (5 bases). Germline lookup yields CDR1 SGHRS and CDR2 YFSETQ. The CDR3 consists of 14 residues. V was cut by 0 bases and J by 7 bases, with 11 bases left in between. CDR3 DNA: TGCGCCAGCAGCTTGGAGCAGGGAGGGAACACCATATATTTT. Translating it yields CASSLEQGGNTIYF.

This sequence joins TRBV30 and TRBJ2-2, with D maybe TRBD2 (5 bases). Between the trimmed V and J ends, which lost 3 bases and 0 bases, there was a span of 11 bases. The CDR3 is 15 residues long. Germline assignment: CDR1 GTSNPN and CDR2 SVGIG (reference sequence). CDR3 in amino acids: CAWRNRGTNTGELFF. The CDR3 nucleotides are TGTGCCTGGAGGAATCGGGGAACGAACACCGGGGAGCTGTTTTTT.

Many counts were recorded for this clonotype. The chain employs TRBV28 and TRBJ2-5; TRBD1 or TRBD2 may be the D gene (5 bases each). Trimming pared 6 bases from V and 5 bases from J, leaving 22 bases between. The CDR3 is made up of 16 amino acids. Germline V CDR1 and CDR2: MDHEN, SYDVKM. The CDR3 region is CASSLPGPTTGETQYF. CDR3 sequence (DNA): TGTGCCAGCAGCCTACCGGGACCGACTACGGGGGAGACCCAGTACTTC.

Ten or more counts support this clonotype. J is TRBJ1-6 and V is TRBV20-1, with D hard to call. The CDR3 is 13 amino acids. Trimming removed 5 bases from V and 5 bases from J, with 10 bases in between. Germline CDR1 is DFQATT and CDR2 is SNEGSKA (reference sequence). CDR3 region: CSADRDNNSPLHF. The CDR3 DNA reads TGCAGTGCTGACCGGGATAATAATTCACCCCTCCACTTT.

This chain links TRBV20-1 with TRBJ1-5; possibly TRBD1 for D (5 bases). The germline V gene encodes CDR1 DFQATT and CDR2 SNEGSKA (reference sequence). CDR3 length: 13 residues. The V end lost 6 bases, the J end lost 4 bases, and 13 bases lay between the germline ends. CDR3 DNA sequence: TGCAGTGCAACCCGGGACCCAAATCAGCCCCAGCATTTT. The encoded protein is CSATRDPNQPQHF.

This clonotype has only a few counts. The gene calls are TRBV30 and TRBJ1-5; D gene unclear. Germline V gene sequence: CDR1 GTSNPN, CDR2 SVGIG (reference sequence). Trimming took 2 bases from V and 3 from J, leaving 8 bases between them. This CDR3 is 13 amino acids long. CDR3 residues: CAWSSGPNQPQHF. The CDR3 DNA is TGTGCCTGGAGTTCAGGCCCCAATCAGCCCCAGCATTTT.